This T cell receptor (beta chain) was sequenced for a study of blood T cell repertoires in COVID-19. Whole-study context: Researchers got acute and convalescent COVID-19 samples from the United States, Italy and Spain.

The age range of participants was about 18 to 95 years, with residence in about 25 US areas. Participant-given clinical history determined each cohort assignment. This CDR3 has 13 amino acids. The V end lost 6 bases, the J end lost 0 bases, and 8 bases lay between the germline ends. Germline V gene data show CDR1 as LNHDA and CDR2 as SQIVND (reference sequence). This clone was seen just once. Sequenced by immunoSEQ multiplex PCR; TCRdb stores in-frame clones only, minus some. This sample has 120,000 to 150,000 clones; approximately 90% occur once, and the top ten carry roughly 1.2%. The chain links TRBV19 to TRBJ1-1; D uncertain. The TCR sequence derives from a woman in her twenties or thirties with acute COVID-19. Input material: PBMCs or T cells enriched from blood (not recorded which). The CDR3 reads CASREGLNTEAFF. As DNA, the CDR3 is TGTGCCAGTAGGGAGGGATTGAACACTGAAGCTTTCTTT. The whole variable domain, remainder taken from reference TRBV19 and TRBJ1-1, is DGGITQSPKYLFRKEGQNVTLSCEQNLNHDAMYWYRQDPGQGLRLIYYSQIVNDFQKGDIAEGYSVSREKKESFPLTVTSAQKNPTAFYLCASREGLNTEAFFGQGTRLTVV.